A selection of T cell receptor beta chains follows, all from one sample in a study of beta chain features in type 1 diabetes. The assay was immunoSEQ multiplex PCR, and TCRdb's table has in-frame clones only and misses some. The data show around 160,000 clones, 48% seen once. Material: Tregs from blood. These receptors originate from a man aged 18 to 29 in good health. CDR3s include the opening cysteine and the closing phenylalanine or tryptophan. A D gene is named only where the DNA matches it firmly. Size is stated for part of the rows, as once, few or many counts, or as a class when the clone is expanded.

v_gene: TRBV6-5; d_gene: .; abundance: .; j_gene: TRBJ1-6; CDR3aa: CASSYSTGVRSPLHF; CDR3nt: TGTGCCAGCAGTTACTCTACCGGTGTGCGTTCACCCCTCCACTTT
v_gene: TRBV6-5; d_gene: .; abundance: few; j_gene: TRBJ2-3; CDR3aa: CASHWGRVPDTQYF; CDR3nt: TGTGCCAGCCACTGGGGCAGGGTTCCAGATACGCAGTATTTT
v_gene: TRBV6-1; d_gene: TRBD2; abundance: .; j_gene: TRBJ2-1; CDR3aa: CASSELGGGHNEQFF; CDR3nt: TGTGCCAGCTCAGAACTGGGGGGGGGACACAATGAGCAGTTCTTC
v_gene: TRBV6-5; d_gene: .; abundance: .; j_gene: TRBJ1-1; CDR3aa: CASSYVRGNTEAFF; CDR3nt: TGTGCCAGCAGTTACGTCAGGGGAAACACTGAAGCTTTCTTT
v_gene: TRBV6-5; d_gene: .; abundance: .; j_gene: TRBJ2-1; CDR3aa: CASSYALRGYNEQFF; CDR3nt: TGTGCCAGCAGTTACGCGCTGCGGGGATACAATGAGCAGTTCTTC
v_gene: TRBV6-6; d_gene: TRBD2; abundance: few; j_gene: TRBJ2-7; CDR3aa: CASAGLAGTYEQYF; CDR3nt: TGTGCCAGCGCTGGACTAGCGGGGACCTACGAGCAGTACTTC
v_gene: TRBV18; d_gene: .; abundance: .; j_gene: TRBJ1-1; CDR3aa: CASSPPMNTEAFF; CDR3nt: TGTGCCAGCTCACCTCCAATGAACACTGAAGCTTTCTTT
v_gene: TRBV5-1; d_gene: .; abundance: .; j_gene: TRBJ2-7; CDR3aa: CAGSLEAGPYEQYF; CDR3nt: TGCGCCGGCAGCTTGGAGGCAGGGCCCTACGAGCAGTACTTC
v_gene: TRBV28; d_gene: .; abundance: few; j_gene: TRBJ2-1; CDR3aa: CASTTPATRRGNEQFF; CDR3nt: TGTGCCAGCACCACCCCAGCCACCCGGAGGGGCAATGAGCAGTTCTTC
v_gene: TRBV30; d_gene: .; abundance: once; j_gene: TRBJ2-2; CDR3aa: CAWGRRNGELFF; CDR3nt: TGTGCCTGGGGGAGGCGGAACGGGGAGCTGTTTTTT